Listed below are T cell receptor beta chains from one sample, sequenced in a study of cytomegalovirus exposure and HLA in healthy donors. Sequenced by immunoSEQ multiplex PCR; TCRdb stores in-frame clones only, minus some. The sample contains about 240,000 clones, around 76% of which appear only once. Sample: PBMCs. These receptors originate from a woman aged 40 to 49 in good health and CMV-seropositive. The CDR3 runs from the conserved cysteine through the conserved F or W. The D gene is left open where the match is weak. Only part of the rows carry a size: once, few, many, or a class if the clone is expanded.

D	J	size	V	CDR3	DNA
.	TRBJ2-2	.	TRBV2	CASSEGYVRGELFF	TGTGCCAGCAGTGAGGGTTACGTGAGGGGGGAGCTGTTTTTT
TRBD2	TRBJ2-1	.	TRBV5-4	CASSSFQTSGNEQFF	TGTGCCAGCAGCTCCTTCCAGACTAGCGGAAATGAGCAGTTCTTC
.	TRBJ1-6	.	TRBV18	CASSPPTTFSPLHF	TGTGCCAGCTCACCACCAACTACCTTTTCACCCCTCCACTTT
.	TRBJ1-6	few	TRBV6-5	CASSYGSTGYNSPLHF	TGTGCCAGCAGTTATGGTTCGACAGGCTATAATTCACCCCTCCACTTT
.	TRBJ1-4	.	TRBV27	CASRTRGQLNEKLFF	TGTGCCAGCAGAACAAGAGGACAGCTTAATGAAAAACTGTTTTTT
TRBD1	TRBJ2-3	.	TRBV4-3	CASSRGQGSTDTQYF	TGCGCCAGCAGCCGAGGACAGGGCAGCACAGATACGCAGTATTTT
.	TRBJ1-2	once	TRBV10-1	CASRLRVRNRDGRYTF	TGCGCCAGCAGGTTAAGGGTTAGAAACAGGGACGGACGCTACACCTTC
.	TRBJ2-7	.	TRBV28	CASTGSSYEQYF	TGTGCCAGTACAGGGAGTTCCTACGAGCAGTACTTC
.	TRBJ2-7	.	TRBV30	CAWSVQVTYEQYF	TGTGCCTGGAGTGTACAGGTCACCTACGAGCAGTACTTC
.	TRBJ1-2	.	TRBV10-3	CAIKGSYGYTF	TGTGCCATCAAGGGGTCCTATGGCTACACCTTC
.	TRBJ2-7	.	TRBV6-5	CASSYLYGSSYEQYF	TGTGCCAGCAGTTACTTATACGGGAGCTCCTACGAGCAGTACTTC
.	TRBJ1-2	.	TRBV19	CASSPGLPNSYTF	TGTGCCAGTAGTCCGGGACTCCCAAACAGCTACACCTTC
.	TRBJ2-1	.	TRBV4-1	CASRRAHWELLIYSYNEQFF	TGCGCCAGCAGACGCGCCCATTGGGAGCTACTTATTTACTCCTACAATGAGCAGTTCTTC
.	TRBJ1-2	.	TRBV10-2	CASSDNRNYGYTF	TGCGCCAGCAGTGATAACAGAAACTATGGCTACACCTTC
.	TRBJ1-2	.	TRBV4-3	CASSQTTGGGTYGYTF	TGCGCCAGCAGCCAGACAACGGGGGGCGGAACCTATGGCTACACCTTC
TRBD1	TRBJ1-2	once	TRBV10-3	CAISESDRGVYGYTF	TGTGCCATCAGTGAGTCGGACAGGGGTGTCTATGGCTACACCTTC
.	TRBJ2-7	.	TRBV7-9	CASNPTRGQSLSELKQYF	TGTGCCAGCAATCCGACTCGAGGACAGTCTCTGTCGGAGCTGAAGCAGTACTTC
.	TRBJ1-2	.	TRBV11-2	CASSGLEREGPGGYTF	TGTGCCAGCAGCGGACTGGAAAGGGAAGGTCCGGGGGGCTACACCTTC
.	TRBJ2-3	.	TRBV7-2	CASSLVRTTTDTQYF	TGTGCCAGCAGCTTAGTCCGGACTACCACAGATACGCAGTATTTT
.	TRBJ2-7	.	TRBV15	CATSREKDSYIGEQYF	TGTGCCACCAGCAGAGAAAAGGACAGTTATATCGGCGAGCAGTACTTC
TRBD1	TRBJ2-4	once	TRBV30	CAWSVWDSKNIQYF	TGTGCCTGGAGTGTATGGGACAGTAAAAACATTCAGTACTTC
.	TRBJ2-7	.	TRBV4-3	CASSQEYHRVYEQYF	TGCGCCAGCAGCCAAGAATACCACAGAGTCTACGAGCAGTACTTC
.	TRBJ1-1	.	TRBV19	CASSIGETGNTEAFF	TGTGCCAGTAGTATCGGGGAGACAGGAAACACTGAAGCTTTCTTT
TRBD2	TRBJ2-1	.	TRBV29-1	CSVRLAGWGYNEQFF	TGCAGCGTGCGATTAGCGGGGTGGGGGTACAATGAGCAGTTCTTC
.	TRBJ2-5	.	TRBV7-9	CSSSLLGRGQLKETQYF	TGTTCCAGCAGCTTATTGGGGCGGGGCCAATTAAAAGAGACCCAGTACTTC
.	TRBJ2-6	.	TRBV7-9	CASRRQEARVLTF	TGTGCCAGCAGACGACAGGAAGCCCGTGTCCTGACTTTC
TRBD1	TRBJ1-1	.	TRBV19	CASRRDRQNTEAFF	TGTGCCAGTAGAAGGGACAGGCAGAACACTGAAGCTTTCTTT
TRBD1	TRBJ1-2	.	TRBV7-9	CSSSLTTGQGFYGYTF	TGTTCCAGCAGCTTAACGACAGGACAGGGGTTCTATGGCTACACCTTC
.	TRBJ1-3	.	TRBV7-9	CASSRSTSGNTIYF	TGTGCCAGCAGCCGGTCAACCTCTGGAAACACCATATATTTT
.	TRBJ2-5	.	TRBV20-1	CSAASEETQYF	TGCAGTGCTGCCTCGGAGGAGACCCAGTACTTC
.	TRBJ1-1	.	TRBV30	CAWRAGAANTEAFF	TGTGCCTGGAGGGCAGGTGCCGCCAACACTGAAGCTTTCTTT
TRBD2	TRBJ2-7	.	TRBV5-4	CASSATGTSPEQYF	TGTGCCAGCAGCGCCACCGGGACTAGCCCCGAGCAGTACTTC
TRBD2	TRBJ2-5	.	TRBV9	CASSVAGLAGQETQYF	TGTGCCAGCAGCGTAGCGGGACTAGCGGGACAAGAGACCCAGTACTTC
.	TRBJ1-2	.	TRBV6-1	CASSEALSRVDGYTF	TGTGCCAGCAGTGAAGCGCTTAGTCGAGTGGATGGCTACACCTTC
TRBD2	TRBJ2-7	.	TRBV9	CASSVAGGETDEQYF	TGTGCCAGCAGCGTAGCGGGGGGTGAGACGGACGAGCAGTACTTC
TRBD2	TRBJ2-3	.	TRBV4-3	CASSQERLAGGSASTDTQYF	TGCGCCAGCAGCCAAGAGAGACTAGCGGGGGGGTCCGCTAGCACAGATACGCAGTATTTT
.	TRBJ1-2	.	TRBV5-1	CASSLMGAGGYTF	TGCGCCAGCAGCTTGATGGGGGCTGGTGGCTACACCTTC
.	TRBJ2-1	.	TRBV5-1	CASSLEGGDAYNEQFF	TGCGCCAGCAGCTTGGAGGGCGGGGATGCCTACAATGAGCAGTTCTTC
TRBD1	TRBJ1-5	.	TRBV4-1	CASSLTGKSNQPQHF	TGCGCCAGCAGCCTGACAGGGAAGAGCAATCAGCCCCAGCATTTT
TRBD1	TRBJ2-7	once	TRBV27	CASSFKVDGQGNEQYF	TGTGCCAGCAGTTTTAAGGTCGACGGACAGGGTAACGAGCAGTACTTC
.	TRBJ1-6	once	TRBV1	CTSSRDPWTVRSYNSPLHF	TGCACCAGCAGCCGAGACCCCTGGACAGTCAGGTCCTATAATTCACCCCTCCACTTT